The 3 T cell receptor beta chains presented below share a single source sample, sequenced in a study of sequential checkpoint blockade in melanoma. Some clones are missing from TCRdb's copy, which holds only in-frame ones; the method was immunoSEQ multiplex PCR. The sample includes 4,500 to 6,000 clones, approximately 78% of them seen just once. The treatment denotes: randomized to nivolumab then ipilimumab (arm A) or the reverse (arm B). The specimen was CD8+ T cells sorted from blood (inferred from file names), collected from a patient given nivolumab and ipilimumab in sequence. These receptors originate from a human donor with melanoma.

CDR3 in amino acids: CARSLESELSNQPQHF. CDR3 nucleotides: TGTGCCAGAAGCTTGGAGTCAGAACTTAGCAATCAGCCCCAGCATTTT. The genes are TRBV7-5 and TRBJ1-5. TRBV7-5 is a pseudogene locus. The CDR3 length is 16 residues.

The chain couples TRBV19 to TRBJ1-5; 7 nucleotides match TRBD1. The CDR3 loop spans 16 amino acids. Germline-derived CDR1 and CDR2 are LNHDA and SQIVND (reference sequence). With 5 bases clipped from V and 4 bases from J, the junction kept 11 bases outside the gene matches. In DNA, the CDR3 is TGTGCCAGTAGTCCCCTAAGACAGGGCGGTAATCAGCCCCAGCATTTT. Residues: CASSPLRQGGNQPQHF.

The chain has TRBV4-1 and TRBJ2-7, with TRBD1 as a possible D gene (5 bases). Deletions cut 0 bases from V and 2 bases from J, with 11 bases between. The CDR3 covers 15 residues. From germline, CDR1 is MGHRA and CDR2 YSYEKL. DNA of the CDR3: TGCGCCAGCAGCCAAGATCCAGGACAAGCCTACGAGCAGTACTTC. Its translation: CASSQDPGQAYEQYF.